The 24 T cell receptor beta chains given below trace back to one sample, sequenced in a study of T cells in Graves' hyperthyroidism and ophthalmopathy. Amplified TCR beta CDR3 regions came from RNA transcripts. Initially, a first-round RT-PCR of the TCR CDR3 employed the HTBI primer set. TCRdb re-derived calls from the multiplex PCR reads in MiXCR, one entry per CDR3 protein. The sample consists of roughly 500,000 distinct CDR3 sequences, roughly 46% of them appearing once. The sequenced sample consisted of peripheral blood or thyroid tissue (not recorded which). The receptors were gathered from an adult woman with Graves' disease, either hyperthyroidism or ophthalmopathy (not recorded which).

The rearrangement uses TRBV7-9 and TRBJ2-7, with D possibly being TRBD2 (5 bases). Trimming removed 5 bases from V and 4 bases from J, with 12 bases in between. Germline values: CDR1 SEHNR, CDR2 FQNEAQ (reference sequence). The CDR3 has 13 amino acids. This chain's CDR3 is CASSPKSGYEQYF. The CDR3 bases are TGTGCCAGCAGCCCGAAAAGCGGATACGAGCAGTACTTC.

This clonotype was seen repeatedly, ten times or more. In DNA form, the CDR3 reads TGTGCCAGCAGCTTAGGCGGGAGAACCGGGGAGCTGTTTTTT. Its protein product is CASSLGGRTGELFF. The V and J genes are TRBV7-9 and TRBJ2-2; TRBD2 matches 7 bases. Germline assignment: CDR1 SEHNR and CDR2 FQNEAQ (reference sequence). The CDR3 is 14 amino acids. Losses at the gene ends were 1 base for V and 5 bases for J; bases not matched to a gene: 1.

This clonotype was counted between two and nine times. This chain joins TRBV7-9 and TRBJ2-1; D possibly matches TRBD1 or TRBD2 (5 bases each). This CDR3 spans 18 amino acids. Trimming took 6 bases from V and 3 from J, leaving 24 bases between them. Germline V CDR1 and CDR2: SEHNR, FQNEAQ (reference sequence). The CDR3 spells CASSPDSRSYEGYNEQFF. The CDR3 DNA reads as TGTGCCAGCAGTCCTGACAGTCGATCCTACGAGGGCTACAATGAGCAGTTCTTC.

CDR3 residues: CSASSPYGLAYEQYF. The CDR3 DNA reads TGCAGTGCCAGCAGCCCTTATGGACTAGCATACGAGCAGTACTTC. The V and J genes are TRBV20-1 and TRBJ2-7; 8 bases are a match to TRBD2. This CDR3 is built from 15 residues. V lost 6 bases to trimming and J lost 4 bases; unmatched junction nucleotides: 14. Germline assignment: CDR1 DFQATT and CDR2 SNEGSKA (reference sequence).

This clonotype was counted a few times. The gene calls are TRBV20-1 and TRBJ2-1, with 9 bases fitting TRBD2. V lost 5 bases to trimming and J lost 7 bases; unmatched junction nucleotides: 9. The CDR3 extends over 14 amino acids. Germline V gene sequence: CDR1 DFQATT, CDR2 SNEGSKA (reference sequence). The CDR3 reads CSALSGSEGNEQFF. The CDR3 region has the DNA TGCAGTGCTCTTAGCGGGAGCGAGGGGAATGAGCAGTTCTTC.

This clonotype was observed at least ten times. The V call is TRBV12-3 or TRBV12-4, the J call TRBJ1-1; D gene ambiguous. The V end was cut by 9 bases, the J end by 1 base, with 9 bases between. The CDR3 spans 12 residues. This chain's CDR3 is CASDIPNTEAFF. The DNA of the CDR3 is TGTGCCAGTGATATTCCGAACACTGAAGCTTTCTTT.

This clonotype was found many times. V is TRBV4-1 and J is TRBJ1-3; D unresolved. In germline, CDR1 is MGHRA, CDR2 YSYEKL. The germline V and J ends were trimmed by 0 bases and 7 bases, with 22 bases remaining between them. This CDR3 is 18 amino acids long. This chain's CDR3 is CASSQEAAGLKNGNTIYF. The CDR3 DNA reads TGCGCCAGCAGCCAAGAGGCAGCAGGACTTAAAAACGGGAACACCATATATTTT.

Remarks on this clonotype: The germline gene is not matched at one end of the junction; a read error may be the cause. V is TRBV5-8 and J is TRBJ1-3; no clear D gene. This CDR3 comprises 12 residues. The V gene's germline CDR1 is SGHTS and CDR2 YDEGEE. DNA of the CDR3: TGCGCCAGCAGCTTGGGTGCGGACACCATATATTTT. It yields the protein CASSLGADTIYF.

The chain joins TRBV10-3 to TRBJ1-6, with TRBD1 matching over 12 bases. This CDR3 contains 14 residues. The germline V gene has CDR1 ENHRY and CDR2 SYGVKD. V shed 4 bases and J 10 bases; nucleotides not matched to a gene: 2. For the CDR3, the DNA is TGTGCCATCAGTGTTGGGACAGGGGGCTCACCCCTCCACTTT. This translates into CAISVGTGGSPLHF.

A note on this clonotype: A single base separates this from a much larger clone, so it may be a read error. The chain combines TRBV7-2 with TRBJ1-4; D is unresolved. CDR1 and CDR2 (germline): SGHTA, FQGNSA. The CDR3 covers 15 residues. The CDR3 protein is CASSQVSWSSEKLFF. CDR3 bases: TGCGCCAGCAGCCAAGTATCCTGGTCAAGTGAAAAACTGTTTTTT.

CDR3 sequence: CASRSASRPEAFF. CDR3 coding DNA: TGCGCCAGCAGGTCGGCTTCAAGGCCTGAAGCTTTCTTT. V usage is TRBV5-1 and J usage is TRBJ1-1, with D uncertain. The CDR3 covers 13 residues. The germline CDR1 and CDR2 sequences are SGHRS and YFSETQ. Trimming removed 5 bases from V and 6 bases from J, with 14 bases in between.

About this clonotype: At one end the junction does not follow the germline gene, possibly because of a read error. The rearrangement uses TRBV12-3 or TRBV12-4 and TRBJ1-4; tentatively, D is TRBD1 (5 bases). The CDR3 loop spans 14 amino acids. The CDR3 bases are TGTGCCATCAGTGACCGGACATCGAGTGAAAAACTGTTTTTT. As protein: CAISDRTSSEKLFF.

This clonotype was detected a few times. V gene TRBV7-6 combines with J gene TRBJ2-7; the D is unclear. The ends were cut back, 2 bases at V and 1 base at J, with 6 bases in the middle. This CDR3 comprises 13 residues. The V gene's germline CDR1 is SGHVS and CDR2 FNYEAQ. CDR3 bases: TGTGCCAGCAGCTTATACTTTTCCTACGAGCAGTACTTC. As protein: CASSLYFSYEQYF.

On this clonotype: A read error may be the cause here, since a much bigger clone is one base away. V gene TRBV5-1 combines with J gene TRBJ2-5; D possibly corresponds to TRBD2 (6 bases). The CDR3 runs to 15 residues. CDR1 and CDR2 from the germline V gene are SGHRS and YFSETQ. The CDR3 nucleotides read TGCGCCAGCAGCCCCGCCGGGGGAGCCCAAGGGACCCAGTACTTC. It yields the protein CASSPAGGAQGTQYF.

This clonotype has more than one count but fewer than ten. The chain employs TRBV7-8 and TRBJ2-7, with a weak D call TRBD1 (7 bases). The CDR3 length is 14 residues. Germline values: CDR1 SGHVS, CDR2 FQNEAQ. The germline V and J ends were trimmed by 5 bases and 6 bases, with 17 bases remaining between them. The DNA for the CDR3 is TGTGCCAGCAGCCCAGGCGGGACAGAAAGCGAGCAGTACTTC. The encoded protein is CASSPGGTESEQYF.

In the case of this clonotype: A single base separates this from a much larger clone, so it may be a read error. The gene calls are TRBV5-4 and TRBJ2-7; no clear D gene. Germline-derived CDR1 and CDR2 are SGHNT and YYREEE (reference sequence). The CDR3 has 14 amino acids. CDR3 loop: CASSFGVNSYGQYF. The DNA of the CDR3 is TGTGCCAGCAGCTTTGGGGTAAACTCCTACGGGCAGTACTTC.

The gene calls are TRBV29-1 and TRBJ2-5; unclear D gene. The ends were cut back, 2 bases at V and 7 bases at J, with 5 bases in the middle. The germline gives CDR1 SQVTM, CDR2 ANQGSEA. CDR3 size: 10 residues. The CDR3 sequence: CSVEPRTQYF. In DNA form, the CDR3 reads TGCAGCGTTGAACCAAGGACCCAGTACTTC.

This sequence joins TRBV6-5 and TRBJ2-5; either TRBD1 or TRBD2 may fit D (5 bases each). The CDR3 covers 19 residues. Deletions cut 4 bases from V and 5 bases from J, with 29 bases between. Germline CDR1 reads MNHEY; CDR2 reads SVGAGI. CDR3 coding DNA: TGTGCCAGCAGTTCCCTGGGGGACGTTTTAGCGAGAGTATTGGAGACCCAGTACTTC. Protein product: CASSSLGDVLARVLETQYF.

This clonotype was counted a few times. The chain has TRBV19 and TRBJ1-1; tentative D call: TRBD1 (5 bases). V was cut by 6 bases and J by 10 bases, with 24 bases left in between. The germline V gene has CDR1 LNHDA and CDR2 SQIVND (reference sequence). This CDR3 region has 15 residues. As DNA, the CDR3 is TGTGCCAGTAGCACAACCGGGACGCAAAAAGGGACAGCTTTCTTT. It encodes CASSTTGTQKGTAFF.

The chain links TRBV24-1 to TRBJ2-6; weak D call: TRBD1 (5 bases). CDR1 is KGHDR and CDR2 is SFDVKD in the germline V gene. There are 16 residues in the CDR3. Trimming pared 3 bases from V and 0 bases from J, leaving 8 bases between. CDR3 nucleotides: TGTGCCACCAGTGATGTGCAGGGCTCTGGGGCCAACGTCCTGACTTTC. Its translation is CATSDVQGSGANVLTF.

This clonotype was seen many times. The J gene is TRBJ2-7, the V gene TRBV5-1, with 13 positions matching TRBD2. Germline loops: CDR1 SGHRS, CDR2 YFSETQ. J was trimmed by 6 bases and V by 3 bases; bases with no gene match: 15. The CDR3 covers 18 residues. The CDR3 region is CASSWEWTSGRLEPEQYF. CDR3 in DNA: TGCGCCAGCAGCTGGGAATGGACTAGCGGGAGATTAGAGCCCGAGCAGTACTTC.

V and J are TRBV10-3 and TRBJ1-5, with D tentatively TRBD1 (6 bases). Looked up from germline, CDR1 is ENHRY and CDR2 is SYGVKD. V was cut by 2 bases and J by 4 bases, with 9 bases left in between. The length of the CDR3 is 14 residues. CDR3 nucleotides: TGTGCCATCAGTGAGGAGGGGGAAAATCAGCCCCAGCATTTT. Its translation: CAISEEGENQPQHF.

V usage is TRBV7-2 and J usage is TRBJ2-1; D is possibly TRBD2 (6 bases). CDR1 is SGHTA, CDR2 FQGNSA, per germline. The length of the CDR3 is 16 residues. The V gene lost 5 bases and the J gene lost 3 bases, with 17 bases spanning the gap. The CDR3 nucleotides read TGTGCCAGCAGCCAGGGTCTGGCGGGAATCTACAATGAGCAGTTCTTC. Translation: CASSQGLAGIYNEQFF. The variable domain in full, completed from reference TRBV7-2 and TRBJ2-1, reads GAGVSQSPSNKVTEKGKDVELRCDPISGHTALYWYRQSLGQGLEFLIYFQGNSAPDKSGLPSDRFSAERTGGSVSTLTIQRTQQEDSAVYLCASSQGLAGIYNEQFFGPGTRLTVL.

Worth noting for this clonotype: One junction end disagrees with the germline gene, perhaps due to a read error. The rearrangement uses TRBV7-9 and TRBJ2-2, with a possible D match to TRBD2 (5 bases). The CDR3 runs to 13 residues. Germline-derived CDR1 and CDR2 are SEHNR and FQNEAQ (reference sequence). The CDR3 sequence: CASSSRYTGELCF. The CDR3 coding sequence is TGTGCCAGCAGCTCGAGGTACACCGGGGAGCTGTGTTTT.